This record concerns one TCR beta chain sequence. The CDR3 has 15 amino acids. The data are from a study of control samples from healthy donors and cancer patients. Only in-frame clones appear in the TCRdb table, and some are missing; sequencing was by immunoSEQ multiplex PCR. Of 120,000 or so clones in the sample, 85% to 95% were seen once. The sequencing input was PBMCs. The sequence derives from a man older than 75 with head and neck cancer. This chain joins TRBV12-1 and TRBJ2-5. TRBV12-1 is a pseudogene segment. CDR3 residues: CASSPRGPGPETQYF. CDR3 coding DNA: TGTGCCAGCAGCCCTCGGGGCCCGGGGCCAGAGACCCAGTACTTC.